This is a list of T cell receptor beta chains from one sample in a study of T cells in Graves' hyperthyroidism and ophthalmopathy. Each CDR3 protein gets one entry after TCRdb re-called the multiplex PCR reads with MiXCR. The sample yields roughly 290,000 distinct CDR3 sequences, over 15% seen once. Sequenced sample: blood. These receptor sequences come from a woman aged 60 to 75 with Graves' ophthalmopathy. The CDR3 runs from the conserved cysteine through the conserved F or W. Each record gives: D gene, V gene, J gene, clone size, CDR3 protein, CDR3 DNA. The D gene is left open where the match is weak. Clone size is shown for a subset of rows, as once, few, many or a class of expanded clone.

D gene: NA
V gene: TRBV6-1
J gene: TRBJ2-3
clone size: many
CDR3 protein: CASRRGRNTDTQYF
CDR3 DNA: TGTGCCAGCAGACGGGGGCGTAACACAGATACGCAGTATTTT

D gene: NA
V gene: TRBV27
J gene: TRBJ1-2
clone size: few
CDR3 protein: CASSPRAERGYTF
CDR3 DNA: TGTGCCAGCAGTCCCAGGGCAGAGCGTGGCTACACCTTC

D gene: NA
V gene: TRBV28
J gene: TRBJ1-2
clone size: many
CDR3 protein: CASSPTSGYTF
CDR3 DNA: TGTGCCAGCAGTCCCACCTCTGGCTACACCTTC

D gene: NA
V gene: TRBV20-1
J gene: TRBJ1-5
clone size: many
CDR3 protein: CSARSQGHNQPQHF
CDR3 DNA: TGCAGTGCTAGAAGCCAGGGGCACAATCAGCCCCAGCATTTT

D gene: TRBD2
V gene: TRBV14
J gene: TRBJ2-4
clone size: few
CDR3 protein: CASSQDDLAGTKNIQYF
CDR3 DNA: TGTGCCAGCAGCCAAGATGACCTAGCGGGGACCAAAAACATTCAGTACTTC

D gene: NA
V gene: TRBV29-1
J gene: TRBJ1-1
clone size: NA
CDR3 protein: CSVAEGSREAFF
CDR3 DNA: TGCAGCGTTGCGGAAGGGTCCCGGGAAGCTTTCTTT

D gene: NA
V gene: TRBV6-2/TRBV6-3
J gene: TRBJ1-5
clone size: few
CDR3 protein: CASGRSNSNQPQHF
CDR3 DNA: TGTGCCAGCGGCAGATCAAATAGCAATCAGCCCCAGCATTTT

D gene: NA
V gene: TRBV27
J gene: TRBJ2-5
clone size: many
CDR3 protein: CASSIDRQETQYF
CDR3 DNA: TGTGCCAGCAGCATCGACAGGCAAGAGACCCAGTACTTC

D gene: TRBD2
V gene: TRBV20-1
J gene: TRBJ2-7
clone size: NA
CDR3 protein: CSAGGGLAGGISFKQYF
CDR3 DNA: TGCAGTGCAGGAGGGGGACTAGCGGGAGGAATTTCATTTAAGCAGTACTTC

D gene: NA
V gene: TRBV12-3/TRBV12-4
J gene: TRBJ1-2
clone size: many
CDR3 protein: CASSLVQSYGYTF
CDR3 DNA: TGTGCCAGCAGTTTGGTACAGTCCTATGGCTACACCTTC

D gene: TRBD2
V gene: TRBV12-3/TRBV12-4
J gene: TRBJ2-1
clone size: NA
CDR3 protein: CASILRLAGRNNEQFF
CDR3 DNA: TGTGCCAGCATTTTAAGACTAGCGGGGCGAAACAATGAGCAGTTCTTC

D gene: TRBD2
V gene: TRBV20-1
J gene: TRBJ2-1
clone size: many
CDR3 protein: CSASGLAGADEQFF
CDR3 DNA: TGCAGTGCATCGGGACTAGCGGGAGCCGATGAGCAGTTCTTC

D gene: NA
V gene: TRBV6-5
J gene: TRBJ1-6
clone size: NA
CDR3 protein: CASSYPQETNSPLHF
CDR3 DNA: TGTGCCAGCAGTTACCCCCAGGAGACTAATTCACCCCTCCACTTT

D gene: NA
V gene: TRBV5-5
J gene: TRBJ2-2
clone size: NA
CDR3 protein: CASSLVTAALTGELFF
CDR3 DNA: TGTGCCAGCAGCTTGGTGACGGCGGCCCTCACCGGGGAGCTGTTTTTT

D gene: TRBD1
V gene: TRBV5-1
J gene: TRBJ2-2
clone size: NA
CDR3 protein: CASSLVAGGTGELFF
CDR3 DNA: TGCGCCAGCAGCTTGGTGGCAGGGGGTACCGGGGAGCTGTTTTTT

D gene: NA
V gene: TRBV7-9
J gene: TRBJ1-4
clone size: NA
CDR3 protein: CASSRAGTRNEKLFF
CDR3 DNA: TGTGCCAGCAGCAGAGCCGGGACTAGAAATGAAAAACTGTTTTTT

D gene: NA
V gene: TRBV2
J gene: TRBJ1-1
clone size: few
CDR3 protein: CATATQDSNTEAFF
CDR3 DNA: TGTGCCACCGCGACCCAGGACAGCAACACTGAAGCTTTCTTT

D gene: TRBD2
V gene: TRBV7-2
J gene: TRBJ2-4
clone size: NA
CDR3 protein: CASSPGREANIQYF
CDR3 DNA: TGTGCCAGCAGCCCCGGGAGGGAGGCAAACATTCAGTACTTC

D gene: NA
V gene: TRBV7-9
J gene: TRBJ2-1
clone size: NA
CDR3 protein: CASSLTPDGQFF
CDR3 DNA: TGTGCCAGCAGCTTAACCCCTGATGGGCAGTTCTTC

D gene: TRBD1
V gene: TRBV24-1
J gene: TRBJ2-7
clone size: many
CDR3 protein: CATGTGGHEQYF
CDR3 DNA: TGTGCCACCGGGACAGGGGGCCACGAGCAGTACTTC

D gene: NA
V gene: TRBV7-6
J gene: TRBJ2-1
clone size: many
CDR3 protein: CASSQIGLIFYNEQFF
CDR3 DNA: TGTGCCAGCAGCCAGATAGGACTAATATTCTACAATGAGCAGTTCTTC

D gene: NA
V gene: TRBV18
J gene: TRBJ1-2
clone size: many
CDR3 protein: CASSPTAGQLYGYTF
CDR3 DNA: TGTGCCAGCTCACCGACGGCAGGACAGCTCTATGGCTACACCTTC

D gene: NA
V gene: TRBV18
J gene: TRBJ1-2
clone size: NA
CDR3 protein: CASSPSRTAFYTF
CDR3 DNA: TGTGCCAGCTCACCTAGCCGGACAGCCTTCTACACCTTC

D gene: TRBD1
V gene: TRBV7-2
J gene: TRBJ2-7
clone size: few
CDR3 protein: CASSHGTGGNGEQYF
CDR3 DNA: TGTGCCAGCAGCCACGGGACAGGAGGGAACGGGGAGCAGTACTTC

D gene: NA
V gene: TRBV2
J gene: TRBJ2-6
clone size: NA
CDR3 protein: CASTREGLSGANVLTF
CDR3 DNA: TGTGCCAGCACCCGAGAGGGTCTCTCTGGGGCCAACGTCCTGACTTTC

D gene: NA
V gene: TRBV15
J gene: TRBJ1-2
clone size: many
CDR3 protein: CATSRDNYGYTF
CDR3 DNA: TGTGCCACCAGCAGGGACAACTATGGCTACACCTTC

D gene: NA
V gene: TRBV7-2
J gene: TRBJ1-2
clone size: many
CDR3 protein: CASGGPNYGYTF
CDR3 DNA: TGTGCCAGCGGTGGACCTAACTATGGCTACACCTTC

D gene: NA
V gene: TRBV20-1
J gene: TRBJ2-1
clone size: few
CDR3 protein: CSARGLAGLVEQFF
CDR3 DNA: TGCAGTGCTAGAGGGTTGGCAGGGCTTGTTGAGCAGTTCTTC

D gene: NA
V gene: TRBV7-2
J gene: TRBJ1-5
clone size: many
CDR3 protein: CASSLVTYQPQHF
CDR3 DNA: TGTGCCAGCAGCTTAGTCACTTATCAGCCCCAGCATTTT

D gene: TRBD2
V gene: TRBV7-2
J gene: TRBJ2-7
clone size: NA
CDR3 protein: CASSLNPAGGYEQYF
CDR3 DNA: TGTGCCAGCAGCTTAAATCCAGCGGGAGGCTACGAGCAGTACTTC

D gene: NA
V gene: TRBV6-2/TRBV6-3
J gene: TRBJ2-3
clone size: many
CDR3 protein: CASSYSAGLSRGDTQYF
CDR3 DNA: TGTGCCAGCAGTTACTCCGCAGGACTATCCAGAGGGGATACGCAGTATTTT

D gene: NA
V gene: TRBV2
J gene: TRBJ1-5
clone size: many
CDR3 protein: CASSVEGHRSNQPQHF
CDR3 DNA: TGTGCCAGCAGTGTTGAAGGACACCGGAGCAATCAGCCCCAGCATTTT

D gene: NA
V gene: TRBV5-6
J gene: TRBJ2-1
clone size: many
CDR3 protein: CASSLFGNEQFF
CDR3 DNA: TGTGCCAGCAGCTTGTTCGGCAATGAGCAGTTCTTC

D gene: NA
V gene: TRBV27
J gene: TRBJ2-3
clone size: many
CDR3 protein: CASSLLPDTQYF
CDR3 DNA: TGTGCCAGCAGTTTACTCCCAGATACGCAGTATTTT

D gene: NA
V gene: TRBV15
J gene: TRBJ2-7
clone size: NA
CDR3 protein: CATSKTASYEQYF
CDR3 DNA: TGTGCCACCAGCAAGACTGCCTCCTACGAGCAGTACTTC

D gene: TRBD2
V gene: TRBV20-1
J gene: TRBJ2-7
clone size: many
CDR3 protein: CSASDPGLEAGGEQYF
CDR3 DNA: TGCAGTGCTAGTGATCCGGGACTAGAGGCGGGGGGCGAGCAGTACTTC

D gene: NA
V gene: TRBV19
J gene: TRBJ2-3
clone size: few
CDR3 protein: CASSMWSPGSDTQYF
CDR3 DNA: TGTGCCAGTAGTATGTGGTCCCCCGGCTCGGATACGCAGTATTTT

D gene: TRBD1
V gene: TRBV10-3
J gene: TRBJ1-1
clone size: many
CDR3 protein: CAIRTGPNTEAFF
CDR3 DNA: TGTGCCATAAGGACAGGGCCGAACACTGAAGCTTTCTTT

D gene: NA
V gene: TRBV5-1
J gene: TRBJ2-2
clone size: many
CDR3 protein: CASSMAAWNTGELFF
CDR3 DNA: TGCGCCAGCAGCATGGCTGCGTGGAACACCGGGGAGCTGTTTTTT

D gene: NA
V gene: TRBV6-2/TRBV6-3
J gene: TRBJ1-2
clone size: NA
CDR3 protein: CASRPQGRYGYTF
CDR3 DNA: TGTGCCAGCAGACCGCAGGGACGCTATGGCTACACCTTC

D gene: NA
V gene: TRBV18
J gene: TRBJ2-3
clone size: many
CDR3 protein: CASSPISTTDTQYF
CDR3 DNA: TGTGCCAGCTCACCAATCTCGACCACAGATACGCAGTATTTT

D gene: TRBD2
V gene: TRBV4-1
J gene: TRBJ2-1
clone size: NA
CDR3 protein: CASSRTSGSSYNEQFF
CDR3 DNA: TGCGCCAGCAGTAGGACTAGCGGGAGCTCCTACAATGAGCAGTTCTTC

D gene: TRBD2
V gene: TRBV28
J gene: TRBJ2-7
clone size: many
CDR3 protein: CASSLPAGGSYSYEQYF
CDR3 DNA: TGTGCCAGCAGTTTGCCAGCGGGAGGATCCTACTCCTACGAGCAGTACTTC

D gene: NA
V gene: TRBV29-1
J gene: TRBJ1-2
clone size: NA
CDR3 protein: CSVETPGLGYTF
CDR3 DNA: TGCAGCGTTGAGACCCCAGGGTTAGGCTACACCTTC

D gene: NA
V gene: TRBV13
J gene: TRBJ2-1
clone size: few
CDR3 protein: CASSLEDEQFF
CDR3 DNA: TGTGCCAGCAGCCTTGAGGATGAGCAGTTCTTC

D gene: NA
V gene: TRBV6-2/TRBV6-3
J gene: TRBJ2-6
clone size: NA
CDR3 protein: CASSYDGGTGANVLTF
CDR3 DNA: TGTGCCAGCAGTTACGACGGGGGAACAGGGGCCAACGTCCTGACTTTC

D gene: NA
V gene: TRBV19
J gene: TRBJ2-2
clone size: few
CDR3 protein: CASSIDHSYTGELFF
CDR3 DNA: TGTGCCAGTAGTATAGATCACTCTTACACCGGGGAGCTGTTTTTT

D gene: NA
V gene: TRBV20-1
J gene: TRBJ1-3
clone size: few
CDR3 protein: CSARGIGGNTIYF
CDR3 DNA: TGCAGTGCTAGAGGCATAGGGGGAAACACCATATATTTT

D gene: NA
V gene: TRBV9
J gene: TRBJ1-3
clone size: few
CDR3 protein: CASSAQRSGNTIYF
CDR3 DNA: TGTGCCAGCAGCGCCCAGAGATCCGGAAACACCATATATTTT

D gene: TRBD2
V gene: TRBV11-2
J gene: TRBJ2-2
clone size: NA
CDR3 protein: CASSLEPSGGAKAGELFF
CDR3 DNA: TGTGCCAGCAGCTTAGAGCCTAGCGGGGGTGCTAAGGCCGGGGAGCTGTTTTTT

D gene: TRBD2
V gene: TRBV7-9
J gene: TRBJ2-7
clone size: NA
CDR3 protein: CASSLARGSISYEQYF
CDR3 DNA: TGTGCCAGCAGCTTAGCGCGGGGGAGTATCTCCTACGAGCAGTACTTC

D gene: NA
V gene: TRBV5-1
J gene: TRBJ2-3
clone size: many
CDR3 protein: CASSLRASTDTQYF
CDR3 DNA: TGCGCCAGCAGCTTAAGGGCCTCCACAGATACGCAGTATTTT